This is a list of T cell receptor beta chains from one sample in a study of cytomegalovirus exposure and HLA in healthy donors. This table comes from immunoSEQ multiplex PCR, and its TCRdb copy is limited to in-frame clones, with some not included. The table shows tens of thousands of clones, with 85% to 95% occurring only once. The sample taken for sequencing was PBMCs. The source of these receptors is a woman between 18 and 29 years old in good health and CMV-seropositive. CDR3s include the opening cysteine and the closing phenylalanine or tryptophan. The D gene is left open where the match is weak. Size tells how often a clone was seen (once, few, many) or the class of an expanded clone, and some rows leave it out.

J gene | V gene | D gene | clone size | CDR3 DNA | CDR3 protein
TRBJ2-2 | TRBV5-1 | TRBD1 | - | TGCGCCAGCAGCTTTCACAGGGGTTCGGCCGGGGAGCTGTTTTTT | CASSFHRGSAGELFF
TRBJ1-1 | TRBV29-1 | - | - | TGCAGCGTCGCACAGGGTAAAACTGAAGCTTTCTTT | CSVAQGKTEAFF
TRBJ1-2 | TRBV7-9 | - | - | TGTGCCAGCAGCTTTCCGACAGGAGCTAACTATGGCTACACCTTC | CASSFPTGANYGYTF
TRBJ2-7 | TRBV6-5 | - | - | TGTGCCAGCAGTTACGAGTTGACATCCTACGAGCAGTACTTC | CASSYELTSYEQYF
TRBJ2-3 | TRBV4-3 | TRBD2 | - | TGCGCCAGCAGCCAAGTGGCTAGCGGGGGGGCTATGTATTTT | CASSQVASGGAMYF
TRBJ1-2 | TRBV2 | - | - | TGTGCCAGAAGACCTGGTGGGAGAAACTATGGCTACACCTTC | CARRPGGRNYGYTF
TRBJ1-5 | TRBV27 | - | - | TGTGCCAGCAGTTTATATCCCGGGGAGAATCAGCCCCAGCATTTT | CASSLYPGENQPQHF
TRBJ2-1 | TRBV5-6 | TRBD1 | - | TGTGCCAGCAGCGAGACAGGGGGTTCGTACAATGAGCAGTTCTTC | CASSETGGSYNEQFF
TRBJ1-5 | TRBV6-1 | TRBD1 | - | TGTGCCAGCAGTGAAATGTTGGGACAGAATCAGCCCCAGCATTTT | CASSEMLGQNQPQHF
TRBJ1-1 | TRBV6-1 | - | - | TGTGCCAGCAGGGGAGGAGTTGAAGCTTTCTTT | CASRGGVEAFF
TRBJ1-1 | TRBV6-5 | - | - | TGTGCCAGCAGGGGAGGAGTTGAAGCTTTCTTT | CASRGGVEAFF
TRBJ1-2 | TRBV19 | TRBD1 | few | TGTGCCAGTAAGAAATTGGGACAGCACCGGGGCTACACCTTC | CASKKLGQHRGYTF
TRBJ2-5 | TRBV27 | - | - | TGTGCCCAGCTTCCCGACAGAGAGACCCAGTACTTC | CAQLPDRETQYF
TRBJ2-7 | TRBV7-2 | - | - | TGTGCCAGCAGCTTAACCGCGCCAGGCGAGCAGTACTTC | CASSLTAPGEQYF
TRBJ2-2 | TRBV4-3 | TRBD2 | - | TGCGCCAGCAGCCAAGCCGGGGTAGCGGGGCTCGCGAACACCGGGGAGCTGTTTTTT | CASSQAGVAGLANTGELFF
TRBJ2-5 | TRBV12-5 | - | - | TGTGCTAGTGGTGGGGACTCACAAGAGACCCAGTACTTC | CASGGDSQETQYF
TRBJ1-5 | TRBV19 | - | few | TGTGCCAGTAATCAGCTGCGGCAGCCCCAGCATTTT | CASNQLRQPQHF
TRBJ1-1 | TRBV2 | - | few | TGTGCCAGCAGTGAAAGGGGCGCAGGAACTGAAGCTTTCTTT | CASSERGAGTEAFF
TRBJ1-3 | TRBV9 | - | - | TGTGCCAGCAGCGTCGGGGGTTTGGGCACCATATATTTT | CASSVGGLGTIYF
TRBJ2-1 | TRBV7-9 | - | - | TGTGCCAGCAGCTCCCGGGGACTCACAAAAACCTACAATGAGCAGTTCTTC | CASSSRGLTKTYNEQFF
TRBJ2-3 | TRBV9 | - | - | TGTGCCAGCAGCCAAACTAGTCAAGTCCCAGTTACGCAGTATTTT | CASSQTSQVPVTQYF
TRBJ2-2 | TRBV27 | TRBD2 | - | TGTGCCAGCAGTTTATCCCCTAGCGGGATATCCGGGGAGCTGTTTTTT | CASSLSPSGISGELFF
TRBJ1-1 | TRBV28 | - | - | TGTGCCAGCAGAAAACCCCGGCGGCCTAACACTGAAGCTTTCTTT | CASRKPRRPNTEAFF
TRBJ1-1 | TRBV11-2 | - | - | TGTGCCAGCGCCTTGGTGGCAGAAGCTTTCTTT | CASALVAEAFF
TRBJ1-1 | TRBV6-1 | - | - | TGTGCCAGCAGCCCAACAGGAAACACTGAAGCTTTCTTT | CASSPTGNTEAFF
TRBJ1-3 | TRBV18 | - | - | TGTGCCAGCTCACCGACCTTAAGGGACTACTCTGGAAACACCATATATTTT | CASSPTLRDYSGNTIYF
TRBJ1-1 | TRBV7-9 | - | - | TGTGCCAGCAGCTTACAGGGGTCCCGCACTGAAGCTTTCTTT | CASSLQGSRTEAFF
TRBJ2-7 | TRBV15 | - | - | TGTGCCACCAGCAGAGATTGGAATTTGGACACCAGCTCCTACGAGCAGTACTTC | CATSRDWNLDTSSYEQYF
TRBJ2-1 | TRBV28 | - | - | TGTGCCAGCAGTTTCGATAGCGGTGGCCCCGGCTATGAGCAGTTCTTC | CASSFDSGGPGYEQFF
TRBJ1-1 | TRBV19 | - | - | TGTGCCAGTAGGGCGGGGCCGGGAACTGAAGCTTTCTTT | CASRAGPGTEAFF
TRBJ1-1 | TRBV19 | - | - | TGTGCCAGTAGTATCTCCAGGAACACTGAAGCTTTCTTT | CASSISRNTEAFF
TRBJ1-1 | TRBV4-1 | - | - | TGCGCCAGCAGCCAAGTACACCAGAACACTGAAGCTTTCTTT | CASSQVHQNTEAFF
TRBJ2-7 | TRBV7-8 | - | - | TGTGCCAGCAGCTTAGAAAGGGGGTTGGACTACGAGCAGTACTTC | CASSLERGLDYEQYF
TRBJ2-7 | TRBV5-1 | TRBD1 | - | TGCGCCAGCAGCTTTTTTGGGGCAGGGGGCTCCTACGAGCAGTACTTC | CASSFFGAGGSYEQYF